The T cell receptor (beta chain) under discussion was sequenced for a study of siplizumab effects on memory and regulatory T cells. This CDR3 region has 13 residues. CDR1 and CDR2 (germline): SQVTM, ANQGSEA. V lost 5 bases and J lost 3; bases outside the gene matches: 6. Note on this clone: Its antigen remains unidentified.

Cells that made up the mixed lymphocyte reaction were cocultured at 37°C for over five days. Assay used: immunoSEQ multiplex PCR; TCRdb lists only in-frame clones, some missing. In the table there are 9,500 to 10,000 clones, around two fifths of which are singletons. The sample taken for sequencing was CFSE-low (dividing) CD4+ T cells sorted from an allogeneic mixed lymphocyte reaction. The V gene is TRBV29-1, the J gene TRBJ1-2, with 7 bases lining up with TRBD1. This sequence originates from a human donor in good health; the cells came from an allogeneic mixed lymphocyte reaction. CDR3 loop: CSVSAQGDYGYTF. Here the CDR3 DNA reads TGCAGCGTTTCGGCCCAGGGGGACTATGGCTACACCTTC.